This T cell receptor (beta chain) was identified during a study of cytomegalovirus exposure and HLA in healthy donors. Study at large: Membership in the Caucasian-associated ancestry cluster was found for about four fifths of almost 400 genotyped donors.

The primer mix had 60 Vbeta and 13 Jbeta primers. The protocol was immunoSEQ multiplex PCR, while the TCRdb copy is restricted to in-frame clones and leaves out a portion. This sample's clone table lists approximately 50,000 clones. General study points: It was reported in a later analysis that an Asian-associated ancestry cluster showed fewer N-insertions than the approximately 690-donor mean.

Remarks on this clone: Antigen unknown.

Material for sequencing was PBMCs. The origin of this receptor is a male donor in good health and CMV-seropositive.

CDR3 bases: TGTGCCAGCAGCACCGGGACAGACAATGAAAAACTGTTTTTT. This codes for CASSTGTDNEKLFF. This chain links TRBV13 with TRBJ1-4, with TRBD1 matching 7 bases. Germline values: CDR1 PRHDT, CDR2 FYEKMQ (reference sequence). The CDR3 totals 14 residues. Losses at the gene ends were 5 bases for V and 5 bases for J; bases not matched to a gene: 5.